The T cell receptor (beta chain) described here comes from a study of beta chain features in type 1 diabetes. On the study more broadly: Healthy donors and patients had similar age, gender and cell yields. General study findings and limits: Comparison showed that naive, central memory and Treg TCRB repertoires appeared more similar among patients than among healthy donors.

Cell sorting via CD45RO/CCR7/CD25/CD127/CD95/CD27 was performed to obtain CD4+ naive, central memory, regulatory and stem cell-like memory cells. As to this clone: Its matching antigen is unknown.

Every isolated RNA sample was fully reverse transcribed, so sequencing captured expressed TCRB transcripts. Produced via immunoSEQ multiplex PCR; TCRdb's table is partial and in-frame only. The sample holds 300,000 to 450,000 clones; around a fifth are singletons and the top ten take around 0.044%. Trimming took off 2 bases at V and 8 bases at J, with 9 bases between the two ends. The CDR3 has 12 residues. Germline V gene sequence: CDR1 KGHSH, CDR2 LQKENI. Sequencing was performed on naive CD4+ T cells from blood. The receptor comes from a woman between 18 and 30 years old in good health. The genes are TRBV18 and TRBJ1-1; D is unclear. CDR3: CASSPGRREAFF. The CDR3 DNA is TGTGCCAGCTCACCAGGGCGCCGCGAAGCTTTCTTT.